This entry describes one T cell receptor (beta chain). The record originates from a study of cytomegalovirus exposure and HLA in healthy donors. This PCR relied on a set of 60 Vbeta primers and 13 Jbeta primers. Libraries were prepared by immunoSEQ multiplex PCR; TCRdb keeps only in-frame clonotypes and omits some of them. The sample comprises about 18,000 clones, 84% of which are singletons, and over 20% rests with the top ten. Trimming took off 0 bases at V and 0 bases at J, with 18 bases between the two ends. The CDR3 is 18 residues long. Germline V gene data show CDR1 as SGHRS and CDR2 as YFSETQ. The clonotype was recovered from a human donor in good health. The chain is built from TRBV5-1 and TRBJ2-5; TRBD2 might be the D (5 bases). The sequencing input was PBMCs. CDR3 bases: TGCGCCAGCAGCTTGGAGGGTTCCTTCGACGGGAACCAAGAGACCCAGTACTTC. It is translated as CASSLEGSFDGNQETQYF.